This T cell receptor beta chain was documented in a study of blood T cell repertoires in COVID-19. Overall study context: The samples span acute and convalescent COVID-19 from the United States, Italy and Spain. T cells, B-cell-depleted T cells, or PBMCs provided the cDNA or gDNA that served as material.

A Seattle source enrolled patients during active infection and followed them longitudinally. In the source study's methods: Using reference gene primer amplification, nucleated cell counts were estimated. Generated by immunoSEQ multiplex PCR, the TCRdb table keeps only in-frame clones and is missing some. Clonal size and the V and J genes are those of that table, whereas D and trimming came from the DNA. This sample has roughly 150,000 clones, with 84% found just once. This TCR was sampled from a woman aged 80 or over with COVID-19, enrolled during active disease. The sequenced material came from peripheral blood.

CDR3 DNA: TGTGCCAGCAGTGAATTGGGCAGGGTTGGCTACACCTTC. This encodes CASSELGRVGYTF. The chain has TRBV6-1 and TRBJ1-2, with TRBD1 as a possible D gene (5 bases). Germline V gene lookup returns CDR1 MNHNS and CDR2 SASEGT. V was trimmed by 2 bases and J by 7 bases, leaving 11 bases between them. The CDR3 is 13 residues long.